This is a list of T cell receptor beta chains from one sample in a study of blood T cell repertoires in COVID-19. TCRdb keeps only in-frame clones here, not all; method: immunoSEQ multiplex PCR. Counted here are around 80,000 clones, 82% occurring once; the ten biggest clones make up about 12%. Sample: peripheral blood. These TCRs come from an elderly man with acute or convalescent COVID-19. Each CDR3 is given with its conserved first and last residue. D genes are given only for firm matches. Expanded clones get a size class; other rows say once, few or many, or leave the size out.

DNA,CDR3,V,size,length,J,D
TGTGCCAGCTCACCACTAAGGGACACCGAATATGGCTACACCTTC,CASSPLRDTEYGYTF,TRBV18,-,15,TRBJ1-2,-
TGTGCCATCACGTCGCAGGGCGGAAACTATGGCTACACCTTC,CAITSQGGNYGYTF,TRBV10-3,-,14,TRBJ1-2,-
TGTGCCAGCAGCTTGCAGGGAGGGGGAAACACCATATATTTT,CASSLQGGGNTIYF,TRBV5-4,-,14,TRBJ1-3,-
TGTGCCAGCAGTTTATCCGGCAGGGGATGGACTGAAGCTTTCTTT,CASSLSGRGWTEAFF,TRBV27,once,15,TRBJ1-1,-
TGTGCCAGCATTGACATAACCCTGGGCCTCTACAATGAGCAGTTCTTC,CASIDITLGLYNEQFF,TRBV2,-,16,TRBJ2-1,-
TGTGCCAGCAGCTCAATACAGGGGAAGAACACTGAAGCTTTCTTT,CASSSIQGKNTEAFF,TRBV7-9,-,15,TRBJ1-1,TRBD1
TGTGCCATCAGTGACGGGAACAATGAGCAGTTCTTC,CAISDGNNEQFF,TRBV10-3,once,12,TRBJ2-1,-
TGTGCCAGCAGTCCAGGGACAGGGGTTGTCCAAGAGACCCAGTACTTC,CASSPGTGVVQETQYF,TRBV28,-,16,TRBJ2-5,TRBD1
TGTGCCAGCAGAGAAAGTTGGGGAGGGGGTGACAACTATGGCTACACCTTC,CASRESWGGGDNYGYTF,TRBV6-1,-,17,TRBJ1-2,-
TGTGCCAGCAGCCAACTCTCCTACGAGCAGTACTTC,CASSQLSYEQYF,TRBV14,-,12,TRBJ2-7,-
TGTGCCAGCCGGGTCTCTGGGGCCAACGTCCTGACTTTC,CASRVSGANVLTF,TRBV19,-,13,TRBJ2-6,-
TGTGCCAGCACCGCACTTAAAGGCGGGAGCTCCTACGAGCAGTACTTC,CASTALKGGSSYEQYF,TRBV11-1,-,16,TRBJ2-7,TRBD2
TGCGCCAGCAGCTTGGGGCTAGCGGGGACCTACGAGCAGTACTTC,CASSLGLAGTYEQYF,TRBV5-1,-,15,TRBJ2-7,TRBD2
TGTGCCAGCAGTGTCAGACAGGGGGGGTTGACCGGGGAGCTGTTTTTT,CASSVRQGGLTGELFF,TRBV6-6,few,16,TRBJ2-2,TRBD1
TGTGCCAGCTGGGGGGGGCAGTCGTCCTACACCTTC,CASWGGQSSYTF,TRBV5-4,-,12,TRBJ1-2,-
TGCAGTGCCGCGTCTGAAGAGACCCAGTACTTC,CSAASEETQYF,TRBV20-1,-,11,TRBJ2-5,-
TGTGCCAGCAGCGCCGAGACAGGGGGTGGGTCACCCCTCCACTTT,CASSAETGGGSPLHF,TRBV9,-,15,TRBJ1-6,TRBD1
TGTGCCAGCAGCTTGTCCCTATCCTCTGGGGCCAACGTCCTGACTTTC,CASSLSLSSGANVLTF,TRBV5-8,-,16,TRBJ2-6,-
TGTGCCAGCAGCCCGCGGGGGATGGGTACGCAGTATTTT,CASSPRGMGTQYF,TRBV7-3,-,13,TRBJ2-3,TRBD2
TGTGCCAGCAGCTTAGGTGGGACAGGGTTTTCACCCCTCCACTTT,CASSLGGTGFSPLHF,TRBV7-2,-,15,TRBJ1-6,TRBD1
TGTGCCACCAGCAGGCGGGGACGCGGGGGGAATCAGCCCCAGCATTTT,CATSRRGRGGNQPQHF,TRBV15,-,16,TRBJ1-5,-
TGCGCCAGCAGCTTGGACAGGGTCACCGGGGAGCTGTTTTTT,CASSLDRVTGELFF,TRBV5-1,-,14,TRBJ2-2,-
TGTGCCAGCAGCCTACAGGGGTTTAACACCGGGGAGCTGTTTTTT,CASSLQGFNTGELFF,TRBV7-9,-,15,TRBJ2-2,TRBD1
TGTGCCAGCACCATAGATAACTATGGCTACACCTTC,CASTIDNYGYTF,TRBV6-6,-,12,TRBJ1-2,-
TGTGCCAGCAGCTTGGACCCCTCGGGACTTTTCTCCTACGAGCAGTACTTC,CASSLDPSGLFSYEQYF,TRBV5-6,-,17,TRBJ2-7,-
TGTGCCAGCAGCTTAACGGGTCCGGATACGCAGTATTTT,CASSLTGPDTQYF,TRBV11-2,-,13,TRBJ2-3,-
TGTGCCAGTAGTGGGACAGTATATAATTCACCCCTCCACTTT,CASSGTVYNSPLHF,TRBV19,-,14,TRBJ1-6,TRBD1
TGCGCCAGCAGCTTGGCGGGACAGGGGAACACTGAAGCTTTCTTT,CASSLAGQGNTEAFF,TRBV5-1,-,15,TRBJ1-1,TRBD1
TGTGCCAGTAGTAGTGACGGCAGGGGGGAGACCCAGTACTTC,CASSSDGRGETQYF,TRBV19,-,14,TRBJ2-5,TRBD1
TGTGCCAGCAGTGTCGCCAGGGTCGATCAGCCCCAGCATTTT,CASSVARVDQPQHF,TRBV2,few,14,TRBJ1-5,-
TGTGCCAGCAGCCCGCGAGGTGACCTAAACTATGGCTACACCTTC,CASSPRGDLNYGYTF,TRBV13,-,15,TRBJ1-2,-
TGTGCCAGCAGCCTACTAGCGGGGGCCCGCAAAGGGGAGCTGTTTTTT,CASSLLAGARKGELFF,TRBV3-1/TRBV3-2,-,16,TRBJ2-2,TRBD2
TGTGCCAGCAGTGACAGGAGGGACGGACTCTATGGCTACACCTTC,CASSDRRDGLYGYTF,TRBV2,-,15,TRBJ1-2,-
TGTGCCAGCAGTCGGACAGGGGACGGCAATCAGCCCCAGCATTTT,CASSRTGDGNQPQHF,TRBV2,-,15,TRBJ1-5,TRBD1
TGTGCCATCTGCCCGGACAGGGGGGGATTCAGGGCTTTCTTT,CAICPDRGGFRAFF,TRBV10-3,-,14,TRBJ1-1,TRBD1
TGCGCCAGCAGCCAAGTGAGGGGACTAGCGGGGTACCAAGAGACCCAGTACTTC,CASSQVRGLAGYQETQYF,TRBV4-1,-,18,TRBJ2-5,TRBD2
TGTGCCAGCAGTCGGGGGACAGGGGGGCATGGCTACACCTTC,CASSRGTGGHGYTF,TRBV28,-,14,TRBJ1-2,TRBD1
TGTGCCAGTAGTCCGACAGGACAGGGGGCAAAAAACATTCAGTACTTC,CASSPTGQGAKNIQYF,TRBV19,-,16,TRBJ2-4,TRBD1
TGTGCCAGCAGTCCCTCGACTCTCCGAAGGGGATATGGCTACACCTTC,CASSPSTLRRGYGYTF,TRBV28,-,16,TRBJ1-2,-
TGCAGCGAGACCGGGACACCAGGGACCCAGTACTTC,CSETGTPGTQYF,TRBV29-1,once,12,TRBJ2-5,-
TGTGCCAGCTCCCCCCCGGATGGCTACACCTTC,CASSPPDGYTF,TRBV2,-,11,TRBJ1-2,-
TGTGCCATCGGAACAGGGGGCTCCTCCTACGAGCAGTACTTC,CAIGTGGSSYEQYF,TRBV10-3,-,14,TRBJ2-7,TRBD1
TGTGCCAGCAGTGCAGGTCAGGGTTTTGGCTACACCTTC,CASSAGQGFGYTF,TRBV2,-,13,TRBJ1-2,-
TGTGCCAGCAGCCCAAGGCCCGGGACAGGGAATAATTCACCCCTCCACTTT,CASSPRPGTGNNSPLHF,TRBV7-2,-,17,TRBJ1-6,TRBD1
TGTGCCAGCAGCTTAGGCGGCAGGGGCAACGAGCAGTACTTC,CASSLGGRGNEQYF,TRBV7-8,once,14,TRBJ2-7,-
TGTGCCAGCAGCAAACCCCTAAAATTCCCGAGTCTCTACGAGCAGTACTTC,CASSKPLKFPSLYEQYF,TRBV21-1,-,17,TRBJ2-7,-
TGTGCCAGCAGTTATACCGCAGGGGTAATCTATGGCTACACCTTC,CASSYTAGVIYGYTF,TRBV6-5,few,15,TRBJ1-2,-
TGTGCCAGCAGTGAACAGCCCTCGGAGAGTCAGCCCCAGCATTTT,CASSEQPSESQPQHF,TRBV6-1,few,15,TRBJ1-5,-
TGTGCCAGCAGCTCGGAGGGGACAGAAGCAACTAATGAAAAACTGTTTTTT,CASSSEGTEATNEKLFF,TRBV7-9,-,17,TRBJ1-4,TRBD1
TGTGCCAGCAGCAGGGACAGGGTTGTTTTAGGTGAGCAGTTCTTC,CASSRDRVVLGEQFF,TRBV6-6,-,15,TRBJ2-1,TRBD1
TGTGCCAGCAGTTACGGGCAGAACACTGAAGCTTTCTTT,CASSYGQNTEAFF,TRBV6-5,-,13,TRBJ1-1,-
TGTGCCAGCAGTTACGGACTAGCAGGGTCCCCAGATACGCAGTATTTT,CASSYGLAGSPDTQYF,TRBV6-2/TRBV6-3,-,16,TRBJ2-3,TRBD2